This T cell receptor beta chain came from a study of vaccination effects on CD4 cells after COVID-19. Before sequencing took place, the ViraFEST assay used viral peptide pools to expand antigen-specific CD4+ T cells. Following culture for under 12 days, CD4+ T cells were isolated. Testing of the vaccine recipients showed negative nucleocapsid antibodies and no prior SARS-CoV-2 infection. A half-volume exchange with IL-2 medium occurred on days 3 and 7. Germline V CDR1 and CDR2: MNHEY, SVGAGI. This CDR3 is built from 15 residues. The V gene end was trimmed by 7 bases and the J gene end by 10 bases; junction bases not matched to a gene: 15. As for this clone: Its antigen is not identified.

Study findings and constraints: Marked clonal contraction of both clone types appeared late after vaccination.

The method was immunoSEQ multiplex PCR; TCRdb's version includes in-frame clones alone and lacks a portion of them. This table holds 55,000 to 70,000 clones, roughly 76% found once. The chain joins TRBV6-5 to TRBJ1-2; 10 bases are a match to TRBD1. The specimen comprised CD4+ T cells from PBMCs cultured with HCoV-229E spike peptides, sampled before COVID-19 vaccination. This receptor was identified in a human donor who received a COVID-19 vaccine. The CDR3 protein is CASTREGQGSYDYTF. DNA for the CDR3: TGTGCCAGCACCCGAGAGGGACAGGGGAGTTACGACTACACCTTC.